This T cell receptor beta chain was captured in a study of a mutant IDH1 vaccine in newly diagnosed glioma. Study context: Vaccine administration was initiated 4-6 weeks following radiotherapy alone, or with temozolomide cycles. Former treatment meant radiotherapy, temozolomide, or both; the majority had gotten both.

The time point is: week 11, during vaccination. Mutant IDH1 20-mer peptide, at 300 ug, made up each vaccine dose, with topical imiquimod. The CDR3 has 15 amino acids. Germline CDR1 reads LGHNA; CDR2 reads YNFKEQ. V shed 4 bases, J shed 6 bases, and the junction held 5 bases outside the gene matches. Assay: immunoSEQ multiplex PCR; the TCRdb copy retains only in-frame clones and omits some. The sample lists under 55,000 clones, 75% to 95% occurring once. Points on this clone: The antigen is undetermined.

The sequence came from a man aged 45-65 years with glioma. The material sequenced was PBMCs, taken from a glioma patient whose treatment included an IDH1 peptide vaccine. The gene calls are TRBV4-2 and TRBJ1-6; 8 bases fit TRBD1. The DNA for the CDR3 is TGTGCCAGCAGCCCTGGGACAGGAGGTAATTCACCCCTCCACTTT. It specifies CASSPGTGGNSPLHF.